The rows below give T cell receptor beta chains drawn from one sample of a study of Tregs in tolerant kidney transplant recipients. The table came from immunoSEQ multiplex PCR; TCRdb's copy has only in-frame clones and leaves some out. The table has more than 60,000 clones, more than 95% seen once. The sequencing here drew on CD4+ T cells from blood, taken before the transplant. All receptors derive from a human donor who received a combined kidney and bone marrow transplant. The CDR3 runs from the conserved cysteine through the conserved F or W. A D gene is named only where the DNA matches it firmly. Size tells how often a clone was seen (once, few, many) or the class of an expanded clone, and some rows leave it out.

d_gene,j_gene,abundance,v_gene,CDR3aa,CDR3nt
NA,TRBJ2-1,NA,TRBV5-4,CASSFIRPTDYNEQFF,TGTGCCAGCAGCTTTATACGCCCGACAGATTACAATGAGCAGTTCTTC
NA,TRBJ1-1,NA,TRBV5-4,CASSFGRDTEAFF,TGTGCCAGCAGCTTTGGGCGGGACACTGAAGCTTTCTTT
NA,TRBJ2-2,NA,TRBV27,CASSLTGSGELFF,TGTGCCAGCAGTTTAACAGGGTCCGGGGAGCTGTTTTTT
NA,TRBJ2-1,once,TRBV5-1,CASSNEPRGDHREQFF,TGCGCCAGCAGCAACGAGCCCAGGGGGGACCACAGGGAGCAGTTCTTC
NA,TRBJ2-5,NA,TRBV2,CASCDIGGETQYF,TGTGCCAGCTGTGATATCGGGGGAGAGACCCAGTACTTC
NA,TRBJ2-2,NA,TRBV11-1,CASSLVSTGELFF,TGTGCCAGCAGCTTAGTTAGCACCGGGGAGCTGTTTTTT
NA,TRBJ1-5,NA,TRBV30,CAWSVGSGKNQPQHF,TGTGCCTGGAGTGTTGGATCAGGCAAAAATCAGCCCCAGCATTTT
NA,TRBJ1-4,NA,TRBV5-1,CASRITAGNEKLFF,TGCGCCAGCCGTATTACAGCGGGTAATGAAAAACTGTTTTTT
NA,TRBJ2-3,once,TRBV18,CASSPAPGTDTQYF,TGTGCCAGTTCACCGGCTCCGGGGACAGATACGCAGTATTTT
TRBD2,TRBJ2-1,NA,TRBV30,CAWSTIPGLAGVPQYNEQFF,TGTGCCTGGAGTACTATACCGGGACTAGCGGGAGTTCCCCAATACAATGAGCAGTTCTTC
TRBD2,TRBJ2-7,NA,TRBV7-9,CASSRGDEQYF,TGTGCCAGCAGCCGGGGGGACGAGCAGTACTTC
NA,TRBJ2-7,NA,TRBV28,CASKGLPGNNYEQYF,TGTGCCAGCAAAGGGTTGCCGGGAAATAACTACGAGCAGTACTTC
NA,TRBJ2-5,NA,TRBV5-1,CASSWDTGRETQYF,TGCGCCAGCAGCTGGGACACCGGGCGGGAGACCCAGTACTTC
TRBD1,TRBJ1-2,NA,TRBV4-3,CASSLGTGPSGYTF,TGCGCCAGCAGCCTTGGGACAGGGCCCTCCGGCTACACCTTC
TRBD2,TRBJ2-1,NA,TRBV15,CATLSTSGSWNEQFF,TGTGCCACCCTATCAACTAGCGGGAGCTGGAATGAGCAGTTCTTC
NA,TRBJ2-2,once,TRBV5-1,CASSLDRTGELFF,TGCGCCAGCAGCTTGGACAGAACCGGGGAGCTGTTTTTT
TRBD1,TRBJ1-2,NA,TRBV27,CASRNSGGAAGYTF,TGTGCCAGCAGGAACTCAGGGGGCGCGGCTGGCTACACCTTC
TRBD1,TRBJ1-2,NA,TRBV4-2,CASSFRQGDLYGYTF,TGTGCCAGCAGCTTCAGACAGGGAGATTTGTATGGCTACACCTTC
TRBD1,TRBJ1-5,NA,TRBV4-2,CASSQPTGGSNQPQHF,TGTGCCAGCAGCCAACCTACAGGGGGAAGCAATCAGCCCCAGCATTTT
TRBD1,TRBJ2-7,NA,TRBV11-2,CASSLDSRGWVQYF,TGTGCCAGCAGCTTAGATTCCAGGGGGTGGGTTCAGTACTTC
NA,TRBJ2-7,NA,TRBV18,CASSPGIGSREQYF,TGTGCCAGCTCACCGGGGATCGGGAGTCGCGAGCAGTACTTC
NA,TRBJ1-3,NA,TRBV19,CASRHPAGSGNTIYF,TGTGCCAGTAGACACCCGGCAGGCTCTGGAAACACCATATATTTT
NA,TRBJ1-1,NA,TRBV4-2,CASSHMNPGATEAFF,TGTGCCAGCAGCCATATGAACCCAGGGGCCACTGAAGCTTTCTTT
NA,TRBJ2-3,NA,TRBV19,CASSLDQGQADTQYF,TGTGCCAGTAGCCTGGATCAGGGGCAGGCAGATACGCAGTATTTT
TRBD2,TRBJ2-7,NA,TRBV6-5,CASRSRGLADYEQYF,TGTGCCAGCAGATCCCGGGGACTAGCGGACTACGAGCAGTACTTC
NA,TRBJ2-4,NA,TRBV4-2,CASSHGGLLAKNIQYF,TGTGCCAGCAGCCATGGGGGCCTCCTAGCCAAAAACATTCAGTACTTC
NA,TRBJ2-3,once,TRBV12-2,CASRLVVIRASGLDTDTQYF,TGTGCAAGTCGCTTAGTGGTTATCCGTGCTAGCGGGTTGGACACAGATACGCAGTATTTT
TRBD1,TRBJ2-1,NA,TRBV11-3,CASSSKDRGGGYNEQFF,TGTGCCAGCAGCTCCAAGGACAGGGGAGGAGGGTACAATGAGCAGTTCTTC
TRBD1,TRBJ1-4,NA,TRBV29-1,CSVTDTIQGTNEKLFF,TGCAGCGTGACCGACACCATACAGGGGACTAATGAAAAACTGTTTTTT
TRBD2,TRBJ2-1,NA,TRBV4-3,CASSQLAGVGNEQFF,TGCGCCAGCAGCCAACTAGCGGGAGTAGGCAATGAGCAGTTCTTC
TRBD1,TRBJ2-7,NA,TRBV25-1,CASSDERGQGSYEQYF,TGTGCCAGCAGTGATGAGAGGGGACAGGGTTCCTACGAGCAGTACTTC
TRBD1,TRBJ2-5,NA,TRBV5-1,CASSLETGEPPETQYF,TGCGCCAGCAGCTTAGAGACAGGGGAGCCCCCAGAGACCCAGTACTTC
TRBD2,TRBJ2-7,NA,TRBV7-6,CASSLALTSEEQYF,TGTGCCAGCAGCTTAGCCTTGACTAGCGAAGAGCAGTACTTC
NA,TRBJ1-4,NA,TRBV5-6,CASSLDSRGSKKLFF,TGTGCCAGCAGCTTGGATTCAAGGGGCTCGAAAAAACTGTTTTTT
NA,TRBJ2-2,NA,TRBV5-1,CASSFTAIANTGELFF,TGCGCCAGCAGCTTCACTGCTATCGCGAACACCGGGGAGCTGTTTTTT
NA,TRBJ2-5,NA,TRBV5-6,CASGGETQYF,TGTGCCAGCGGAGGAGAGACCCAGTACTTC
TRBD1,TRBJ2-7,NA,TRBV4-2,CASSHKDRNSYEQYF,TGTGCCAGCAGCCACAAGGACAGGAACTCCTACGAGCAGTACTTC
NA,TRBJ2-7,NA,TRBV5-1,CASSLVAGSTYEQYF,TGCGCCAGCAGCTTGGTGGCGGGGAGCACCTACGAGCAGTACTTC